This T cell receptor (beta chain) is from a study of CD8+CD57+ T cells in acquired aplastic anemia. TCR beta VDJ and CDR3 were profiled, and genomic DNA was the template. In TCRdb, the reads were re-called with MiXCR into one record per CDR3 protein. The table has hundreds of thousands of distinct CDR3 sequences, 60% to 80% seen once. This TCR was sampled from a human donor in good health, serving as a control. Sample: sorted CD4+, CD8+, or CD8+CD57+ T cells (not recorded which) from PBMCs.

The CDR3 nucleotides read TGCAGTGCTAGGGGGGGCTCGGACAGGGTTGAGCAGTTCTTC. It is translated as CSARGGSDRVEQFF. The chain couples TRBV20-1 to TRBJ2-1, with 8 bases aligning to TRBD1. Germline lookup yields CDR1 DFQATT and CDR2 SNEGSKA (reference sequence). Germline trimming cut 3 bases from V and 9 bases from J; bases unmatched to any gene: 10. The CDR3 length is 14 residues.